One sample yielded the 3 T cell receptor beta chains listed below, sequenced in a study of cytomegalovirus exposure and HLA in healthy donors. PCR was performed using 60 Vbeta and 13 Jbeta primers. Measured with immunoSEQ multiplex PCR; TCRdb has only the in-frame clones, and not every one. The sample has 300,000 or so clones; about four fifths are singletons. Sequenced sample: PBMCs. The source of these receptors is a woman in her 40s in good health and CMV-seropositive.

The count of this clone is one. The chain carries TRBV7-8 and TRBJ2-7; D possibly corresponds to TRBD2 (6 bases). The CDR3 has 16 residues. CDR1 is SGHVS and CDR2 is FQNEAQ in the germline V gene. The germline V and J ends were trimmed by 1 base and 2 bases, with 15 bases remaining between them. The CDR3 DNA sequence: TGTGCCAGCAGCTTAGAAGTCGGGAGAGGACCCTACGAGCAGTACTTC. Its translation is CASSLEVGRGPYEQYF.

The V and J genes are TRBV27 and TRBJ2-3; 9 bases match TRBD1. The CDR3 sequence is 16 residues long. V was clipped by 4 bases and J by 3 bases; unmatched bases: 8. Per the germline V gene, CDR1 is MNHEY and CDR2 is SMNVEV (reference sequence). CDR3 sequence (DNA): TGTGCCAGCAGTTCAGTGGGACAGGGATGGACAGATACGCAGTATTTT. It codes for CASSSVGQGWTDTQYF.

This rearrangement joins TRBV5-1 to TRBJ2-3; 9 nucleotides match TRBD1. V lost 2 bases, J lost 5 bases, and 3 bases stayed unmatched. The CDR3 contains 14 residues. Germline CDR1 reads SGHRS; CDR2 reads YFSETQ. DNA for the CDR3: TGCGCCAGCAGCTTACAGGGGGCTGGAGATACGCAGTATTTT. Translating it yields CASSLQGAGDTQYF.